The 21 T cell receptor beta chains below come from one sample, sequenced in a study of Graves' ophthalmopathy and Graves' hyperthyroidism. Transcripts of RNA were the source for amplifying TCR beta CDR3 regions. Investigators did first-round RT-PCR with HTBI primers, then second-round multiplex PCR. TCRdb re-analysed the multiplex PCR reads in MiXCR, keeping a single row per CDR3 protein. This sample yields around 600,000 distinct CDR3 sequences, of which roughly 39% are seen a single time; over 2.5% belongs to the top ten. The sample was peripheral blood. The receptor source for this set is an adult man with Graves' ophthalmopathy.

In its sample, this clonotype was seen many times. The chain has TRBV2 and TRBJ2-7; no clear D gene. Trimming took 4 bases from V and 2 from J, leaving 9 bases between them. Per germline, CDR1 SNHLY and CDR2 FYNNEI. The CDR3 has 13 residues. The CDR3 sequence: CASSGSRPYEQYF. DNA of the CDR3: TGTGCCAGCAGTGGGAGTAGGCCCTACGAGCAGTACTTC.

This clonotype was seen once. This chain uses TRBV2 with TRBJ1-5, with 11 bases matching TRBD1. The germline gives CDR1 SNHLY, CDR2 FYNNEI. J gave up 6 bases and V 7 bases, and 11 bases lay outside the gene matches. CDR3 size: 16 residues. The CDR3 sequence: CASNHPGQGAIQPQHF. The CDR3 DNA reads TGTGCCAGCAACCATCCTGGACAGGGGGCAATTCAGCCCCAGCATTTT. The full variable domain, with the rest looked up from reference TRBV2 and TRBJ1-5, is EPEVTQTPSHQVTQMGQEVILRCVPISNHLYFYWYRQILGQKVEFLVSFYNNEISEKSEIFDDQFSVERPDGSNFTLKIRSTKLEDSAMYFCASNHPGQGAIQPQHFGDGTRLSIL.

This clonotype was picked up many times. The DNA of the CDR3 is TGTGCCAGCAGGCTAACAGGGGCGAGTGAGCAGTACTTC. This gives the protein CASRLTGASEQYF. The gene calls are TRBV7-6 and TRBJ2-7; TRBD1 aligns across 7 bases. The J segment lost 7 bases and the V segment lost 6 bases, leaving 9 bases of the junction unmatched. The germline V gene has CDR1 SGHVS and CDR2 FNYEAQ. The CDR3 loop spans 13 amino acids.

This clonotype was recorded many times. The rearrangement links TRBV7-6 to TRBJ2-2, with 9 bases that match TRBD2. In germline, CDR1 is SGHVS, CDR2 FNYEAQ. The CDR3 length is 18 residues. After removal of 2 bases from V and 0 bases from J, the junction contained 7 bases not matched to a gene. This CDR3 reads CASSLKISGSSNTGELFF. DNA of the CDR3: TGTGCCAGCAGCTTAAAGATTAGCGGGAGCTCGAACACCGGGGAGCTGTTTTTT.

The V and J genes are TRBV7-9 and TRBJ2-6, with D maybe TRBD1 (5 bases). Trimming took 1 base from V and 4 from J, leaving 14 bases between them. Looked up from germline, CDR1 is SEHNR and CDR2 is FQNEAQ (reference sequence). The CDR3 spans 17 residues. The CDR3 nucleotides read TGTGCCAGCAGCTTAGGTACGCAGGGTTCCGGGGCCAACGTCCTGACTTTC. Translated: CASSLGTQGSGANVLTF.

Of note for this clonotype: A clone one base away is much larger, so this may be a read error. The chain recombines TRBV7-9 with TRBJ1-1; D unresolved. This CDR3 is built from 14 residues. V was trimmed by 5 bases and J by 0 bases, leaving 10 bases between them. Germline V lookup: CDR1 SEHNR, CDR2 FQNEAQ (reference sequence). This chain's CDR3 is CASSPRTMNTEAFF. CDR3 DNA sequence: TGTGCCAGCAGCCCTCGGACGATGAACACTGAAGCTTTCTTT.

This clonotype was seen ten or more times. The chain couples TRBV5-1 to TRBJ2-5; D gene ambiguous. Germline lookup yields CDR1 SGHRS and CDR2 YFSETQ. The CDR3 loop spans 13 amino acids. The V end was cut by 5 bases, the J end by 2 bases, with 10 bases between. CDR3: CASSRVGQETQYF. CDR3 nucleotide sequence: TGCGCCAGCAGTCGGGTGGGACAAGAGACCCAGTACTTC.

Details on this clonotype: It may be a read error: a sequence one base away is much more abundant. The chain combines TRBV7-9 with TRBJ1-2; perhaps TRBD1 as D (5 bases). The CDR3 covers 12 residues. V was pared by 8 bases and J by 4 bases, with 11 bases between. The germline CDR1 and CDR2 sequences are SEHNR and FQNEAQ (reference sequence). The CDR3 DNA reads as TGTGCCAGCGGGGCAGAAACCTATGGCTACACCTTC. As protein: CASGAETYGYTF.

This clonotype was seen a handful of times. CDR3 in amino acids: CSASAPGLAYEQYF. The CDR3 nucleotides are TGCAGTGCTAGTGCTCCGGGACTAGCCTACGAGCAGTACTTC. This chain links TRBV20-1 with TRBJ2-7; TRBD2 matches 8 bases. CDR1 is DFQATT and CDR2 is SNEGSKA in the germline V gene (reference sequence). The V and J ends lost 3 bases and 2 bases, in that order; junction bases with no gene match: 6. The CDR3 sequence is 14 residues long.

The chain links TRBV10-3 to TRBJ2-6; D is perhaps TRBD1 (6 bases). Trimming took off 6 bases at V and 2 bases at J, with 8 bases between the two ends. The CDR3 covers 14 residues. CDR1 is ENHRY and CDR2 is SYGVKD in the germline V gene. The CDR3 reads CAIRAGAGANVLTF. The CDR3 region has the DNA TGTGCCATCAGGGCAGGGGCTGGGGCCAACGTCCTGACTTTC.

This chain uses TRBV10-3 with TRBJ2-7; tentatively, D is TRBD1 (7 bases). The CDR3 sequence is 14 residues long. The germline CDR1 and CDR2 sequences are ENHRY and SYGVKD. Trimming took off 5 bases at V and 3 bases at J, with 14 bases between the two ends. The CDR3 sequence: CAISPPGGHYEQYF. DNA of the CDR3: TGTGCCATCAGTCCCCCAGGGGGGCACTACGAGCAGTACTTC.

This clonotype appeared a few times. This sequence joins TRBV6-2 or TRBV6-3 and TRBJ2-5, with 7 bases lining up with TRBD1. Per the germline V gene, CDR1 is MNHEY and CDR2 is SVGEGT. V lost 5 bases to trimming and J lost 1 base; unmatched junction nucleotides: 7. This CDR3 contains 15 residues. CDR3 region: CASSTGQPGQETQYF. For the CDR3, the DNA is TGTGCCAGCAGTACGGGACAGCCTGGCCAAGAGACCCAGTACTTC.

The V gene is TRBV3-1, the J gene TRBJ1-2; D possibly corresponds to TRBD1 (6 bases). The CDR3 sequence is 13 residues long. With 3 bases removed from V and 3 bases from J, the gap between germline ends came to 8 bases. Germline values: CDR1 LGHDT, CDR2 YNNKEL (reference sequence). The CDR3 protein is CASSHGGDYGYTF. CDR3 nucleotide sequence: TGTGCCAGCAGCCATGGGGGCGACTATGGCTACACCTTC.

The chain links TRBV29-1 to TRBJ2-7; D is unresolved. Trimming stripped 8 bases from V and 0 bases from J, with 11 bases between. The germline CDR1 and CDR2 sequences are SQVTM and ANQGSEA. CDR3 length equals 12 residues. The CDR3 protein is CSSGRTSYEQYF. The CDR3 bases are TGCAGCTCCGGACGGACCTCCTACGAGCAGTACTTC.

This clonotype came up a few times. This rearrangement joins TRBV5-4 to TRBJ1-3, with 7 bases matching TRBD1. V was clipped by 6 bases and J by 0 bases; unmatched bases: 12. The CDR3 is 17 residues long. CDR1 SGHNT and CDR2 YYREEE come from the germline V gene (reference sequence). CDR3 nucleotide sequence: TGTGCCAGCACCCTGGGGGGGGACAGCCGCTCTGGAAACACCATATATTTT. This codes for CASTLGGDSRSGNTIYF.

In this sample, this clonotype turned up many times. This sequence joins TRBV4-2 and TRBJ1-6; D gene ambiguous. V was clipped by 0 bases and J by 3 bases, with 6 bases between them. The CDR3 contains 15 residues. Germline-derived CDR1 and CDR2 are LGHNA and YNFKEQ. Here the CDR3 reads CASSQDEGYNSPLHF. The CDR3 DNA follows: TGTGCCAGCAGCCAAGACGAGGGCTATAATTCACCCCTCCACTTT.

The genes are TRBV7-8 and TRBJ2-1, with D possibly being TRBD2 (5 bases). This CDR3 is built from 15 residues. V shed 0 bases and J shed 6 bases, with 12 bases lying between them. Germline V gene lookup returns CDR1 SGHVS and CDR2 FQNEAQ. CDR3 protein: CASSLAAGGLNEQFF. For the CDR3, the DNA is TGTGCCAGCAGCTTAGCGGCTGGAGGCCTCAATGAGCAGTTCTTC.

The chain has TRBV27 and TRBJ1-4, with TRBD1 as a possible D gene (6 bases). The germline V gene encodes CDR1 MNHEY and CDR2 SMNVEV (reference sequence). This CDR3 is built from 14 residues. The germline V and J ends were trimmed by 6 bases and 8 bases, with 16 bases remaining between them. The CDR3 loop reads CASSPRGGGEKLFF. The CDR3, as DNA: TGTGCCAGCAGCCCTAGGGGTGGGGGCGAAAAACTGTTTTTT.

This clonotype was counted once. A read error may be the cause here, since a much bigger clone is one base away. V usage is TRBV19 and J usage is TRBJ1-5; 10 bases fit TRBD1. The CDR3 loop spans 15 amino acids. Germline CDR1 reads LNHDA; CDR2 reads SQIVND (reference sequence). J was trimmed by 9 bases and V by 0 bases; bases with no gene match: 5. CDR3 residues: CASSIDRQGARPQHF. The CDR3 DNA sequence: TGTGCCAGTAGTATAGATCGACAGGGGGCTCGGCCCCAGCATTTT.

This clonotype was detected ten times or more. This rearrangement joins TRBV15 to TRBJ1-5, with D maybe TRBD1 (6 bases). V shed 6 bases and J shed 16 bases, with 19 bases lying between them. CDR3 length equals 12 residues. From germline, CDR1 is LNHNV and CDR2 YYDKDF (reference sequence). CDR3 protein: CATSSPGQELHF. CDR3 DNA: TGTGCCACCAGTTCTCCGGGACAAGAACTACATTTT.

This clonotype was seen many times. The chain carries TRBV5-6 and TRBJ1-5; D is unresolved. CDR1 SGHDT and CDR2 YYEEEE come from the germline V gene. The V end lost 6 bases, the J end lost 2 bases, and 12 bases lay between the germline ends. This CDR3 spans 14 amino acids. CDR3 sequence: CASKGRHGNQPQHF. CDR3 coding DNA: TGTGCCAGCAAGGGCAGGCATGGCAATCAGCCCCAGCATTTT.